This T cell receptor (beta chain) came from a study of shared T cell receptors in the human thymus. The length of the CDR3 is 15 residues. V was cut by 0 bases and J by 5 bases, with 15 bases left in between. Germline V gives CDR1 SGHNT, CDR2 YYREEE (reference sequence). The method was immunoSEQ multiplex PCR; TCRdb's version includes in-frame clones alone and lacks a portion of them. The sample contains 600,000 to 900,000 clones, 70% to 90% of which appear only once. These data were also filed under a second study, of human thymus T cells.

The rearrangement uses TRBV5-4 and TRBJ2-7, with D unclear. This TCR was sampled from a girl under three years old with a congenital heart defect. The sample taken for sequencing was thymocytes. CDR3 sequence (DNA): TGTGCCAGCAGCTTGGGGGTCACAGAATCCCACGAGCAGTACTTC. Its translation is CASSLGVTESHEQYF.